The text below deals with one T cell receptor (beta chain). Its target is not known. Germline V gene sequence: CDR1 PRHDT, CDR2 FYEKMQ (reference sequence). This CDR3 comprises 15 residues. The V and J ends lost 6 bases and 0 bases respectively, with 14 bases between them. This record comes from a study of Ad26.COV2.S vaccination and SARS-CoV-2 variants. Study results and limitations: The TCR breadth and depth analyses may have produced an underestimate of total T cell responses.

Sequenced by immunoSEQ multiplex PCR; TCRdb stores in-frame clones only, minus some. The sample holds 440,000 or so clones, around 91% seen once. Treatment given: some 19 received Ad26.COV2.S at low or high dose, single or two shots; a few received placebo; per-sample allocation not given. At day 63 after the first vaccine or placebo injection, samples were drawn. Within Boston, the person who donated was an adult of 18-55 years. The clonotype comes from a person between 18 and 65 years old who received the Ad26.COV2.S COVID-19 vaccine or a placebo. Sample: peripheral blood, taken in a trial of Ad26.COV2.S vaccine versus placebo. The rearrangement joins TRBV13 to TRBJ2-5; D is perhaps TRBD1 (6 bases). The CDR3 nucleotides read TGTGCCAGCAGTCCCGCTGGACAGTACCAAGAGACCCAGTACTTC. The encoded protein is CASSPAGQYQETQYF. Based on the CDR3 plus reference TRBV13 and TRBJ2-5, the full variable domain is AAGVIQSPRHLIKEKRETATLKCYPIPRHDTVYWYQQGPGQDPQFLISFYEKMQSDKGSIPDRFSAQQFSDYHSELNMSSLELGDSALYFCASSPAGQYQETQYFGPGTRLLVL.